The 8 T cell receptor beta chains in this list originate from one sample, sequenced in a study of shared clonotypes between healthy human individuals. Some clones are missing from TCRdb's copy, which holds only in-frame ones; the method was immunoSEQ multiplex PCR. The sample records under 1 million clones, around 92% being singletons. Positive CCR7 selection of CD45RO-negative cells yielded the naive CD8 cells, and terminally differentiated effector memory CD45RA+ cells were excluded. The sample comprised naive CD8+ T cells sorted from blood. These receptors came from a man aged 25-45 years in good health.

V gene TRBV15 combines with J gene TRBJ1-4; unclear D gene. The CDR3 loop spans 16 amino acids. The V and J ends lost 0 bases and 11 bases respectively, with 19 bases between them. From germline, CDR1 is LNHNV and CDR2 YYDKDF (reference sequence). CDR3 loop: CATSRDRTSQRAKLFF. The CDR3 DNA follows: TGTGCCACCAGCAGAGATAGGACGAGCCAGCGTGCGAAACTGTTTTTT. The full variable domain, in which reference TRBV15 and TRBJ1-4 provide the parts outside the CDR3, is DAMVIQNPRYQVTQFGKPVTLSCSQTLNHNVMYWYQQKSSQAPKLLFHYYDKDFNNEADTPDNFQSRRPNTSFCFLDIRSPGLGDTAMYLCATSRDRTSQRAKLFFGSGTQLSVL.

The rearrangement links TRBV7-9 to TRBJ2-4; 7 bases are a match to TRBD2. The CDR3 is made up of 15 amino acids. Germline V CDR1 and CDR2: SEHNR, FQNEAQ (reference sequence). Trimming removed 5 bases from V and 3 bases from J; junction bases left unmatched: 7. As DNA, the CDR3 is TGTGCCAGCAGCAATAAAGCGGGGTACAAAAACATTCAGTACTTC. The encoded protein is CASSNKAGYKNIQYF.

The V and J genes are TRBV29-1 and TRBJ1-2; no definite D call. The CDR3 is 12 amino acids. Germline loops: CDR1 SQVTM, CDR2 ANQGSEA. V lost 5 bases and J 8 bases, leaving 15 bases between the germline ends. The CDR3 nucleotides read TGCAGCGTTTCGCTTATGGGAGGAGGCTACACCTTC. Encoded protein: CSVSLMGGGYTF.

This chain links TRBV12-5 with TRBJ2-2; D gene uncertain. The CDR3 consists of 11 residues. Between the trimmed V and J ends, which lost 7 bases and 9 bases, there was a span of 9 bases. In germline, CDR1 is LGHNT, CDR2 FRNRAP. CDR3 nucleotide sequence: TGTGCTAGTGCTCGCGGCCGGGAGCTGTTTTTT. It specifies CASARGRELFF.

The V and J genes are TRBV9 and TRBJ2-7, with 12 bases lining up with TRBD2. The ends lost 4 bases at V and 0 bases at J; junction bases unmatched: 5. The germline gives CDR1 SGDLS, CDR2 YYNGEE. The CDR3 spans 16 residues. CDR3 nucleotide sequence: TGTGCCAGCAGCTCAGAGGGACTAGCGGGCTCCTACGAGCAGTACTTC. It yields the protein CASSSEGLAGSYEQYF.

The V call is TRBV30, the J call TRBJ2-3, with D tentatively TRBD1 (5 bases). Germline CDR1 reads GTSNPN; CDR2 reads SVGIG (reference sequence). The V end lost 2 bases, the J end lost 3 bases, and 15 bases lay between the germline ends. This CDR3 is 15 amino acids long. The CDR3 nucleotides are TGTGCCTGGAGTTCAGGGCCTTTGGGGACAGATACGCAGTATTTT. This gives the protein CAWSSGPLGTDTQYF.

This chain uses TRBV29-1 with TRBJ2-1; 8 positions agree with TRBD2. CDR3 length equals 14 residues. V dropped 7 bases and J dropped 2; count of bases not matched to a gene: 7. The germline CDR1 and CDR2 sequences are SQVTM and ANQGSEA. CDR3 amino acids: CSAERETPYNEQFF. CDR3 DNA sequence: TGCAGCGCCGAGCGGGAGACTCCCTACAATGAGCAGTTCTTC.

The DNA for the CDR3 is TGTGCCAGCAGCTTAGGCCGGCTAGCGGTAGGAACAGATACGCAGTATTTT. Translation: CASSLGRLAVGTDTQYF. This chain uses TRBV7-6 with TRBJ2-3, with 7 bases fitting TRBD2. V was pared by 1 base and J by 3 bases, with 10 bases of the junction left unmatched. Germline CDR1 SGHVS, CDR2 FNYEAQ. This CDR3 region has 17 residues. The full variable domain, in which reference TRBV7-6 and TRBJ2-3 provide the parts outside the CDR3, is GAGVSQSPRYKVTKRGQDVALRCDPISGHVSLYWYRQALGQGPEFLTYFNYEAQQDKSGLPNDRFSAERPEGSISTLTIQRTEQRDSAMYRCASSLGRLAVGTDTQYFGPGTRLTVL.